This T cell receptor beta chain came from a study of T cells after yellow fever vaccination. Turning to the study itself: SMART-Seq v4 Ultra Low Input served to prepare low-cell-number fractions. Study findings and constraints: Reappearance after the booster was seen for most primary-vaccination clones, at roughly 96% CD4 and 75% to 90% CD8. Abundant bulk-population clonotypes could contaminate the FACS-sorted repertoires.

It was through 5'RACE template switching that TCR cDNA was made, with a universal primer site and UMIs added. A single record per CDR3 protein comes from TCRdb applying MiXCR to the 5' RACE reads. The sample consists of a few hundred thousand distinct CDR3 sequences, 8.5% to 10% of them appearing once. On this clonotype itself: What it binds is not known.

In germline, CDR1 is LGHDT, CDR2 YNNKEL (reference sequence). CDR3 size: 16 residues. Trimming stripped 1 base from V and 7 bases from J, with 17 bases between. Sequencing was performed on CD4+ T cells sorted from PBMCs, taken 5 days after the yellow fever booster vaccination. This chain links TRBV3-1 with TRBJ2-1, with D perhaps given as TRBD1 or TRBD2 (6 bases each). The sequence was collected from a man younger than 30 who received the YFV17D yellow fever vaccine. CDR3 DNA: TGTGCCAGCAGCCAAGTCGGGGGCCTACTGGGGAATGAGCAGTTCTTC. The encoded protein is CASSQVGGLLGNEQFF.